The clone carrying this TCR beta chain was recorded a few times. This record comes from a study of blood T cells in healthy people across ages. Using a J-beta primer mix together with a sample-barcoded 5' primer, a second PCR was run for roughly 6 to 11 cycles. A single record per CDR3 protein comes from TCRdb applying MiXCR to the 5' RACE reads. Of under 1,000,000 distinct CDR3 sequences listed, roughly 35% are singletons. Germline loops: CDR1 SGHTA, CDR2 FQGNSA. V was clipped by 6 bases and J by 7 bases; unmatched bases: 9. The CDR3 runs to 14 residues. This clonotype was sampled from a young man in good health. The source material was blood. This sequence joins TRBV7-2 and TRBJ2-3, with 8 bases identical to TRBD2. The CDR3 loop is CASSSGGGPYTQYF. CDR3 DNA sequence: TGTGCCAGCAGTTCCGGCGGGGGGCCATATACGCAGTATTTT.